Listed below are T cell receptor beta chains from one sample, sequenced in a study of CD8 T cells in Susac syndrome. TCRdb reanalysed the immunoSEQ multiplex PCR reads using MiXCR and keeps one entry per CDR3 protein. The sample carries approximately 150,000 distinct CDR3 sequences, approximately 94% recorded once. Material: CD4+ T cells from PBMCs. Source of these receptors: a human donor in good health. The CDR3 runs from the conserved cysteine through the conserved F or W. Fields, in order: J gene, D gene, V gene, clone size, CDR3 protein, CDR3 DNA. The D gene is left open where the match is weak. Clone size appears in some rows only: once, few, many, or a class for an expanded clone.

TRBJ2-1 | . | TRBV18 | . | CASSPEQTDNEQFF | TGTGCCAGCTCACCAGAACAGACAGACAATGAGCAGTTCTTC
TRBJ2-3 | TRBD2 | TRBV27 | . | CASSFRGTSGRVADTQYF | TGTGCCAGCAGTTTTCGGGGGACTAGCGGGAGGGTTGCAGATACGCAGTATTTT
TRBJ2-7 | . | TRBV5-6 | . | CASSLGGPSGYEQYF | TGTGCCAGCAGCTTGGGTGGACCCAGCGGCTACGAGCAGTACTTC
TRBJ1-3 | . | TRBV12-3/TRBV12-4 | . | CASSFEGSGNTIYF | TGTGCCAGCAGTTTTGAGGGTTCTGGAAACACCATATATTTT
TRBJ2-1 | TRBD2 | TRBV7-7 | . | CASSFSGRYHNEQFF | TGTGCTAGCAGCTTTAGCGGGAGGTACCACAATGAGCAGTTCTTC
TRBJ2-6 | . | TRBV11-3 | once | CASSSRQSSGANVLTF | TGTGCCAGCAGCTCCAGACAGAGCTCTGGGGCCAACGTCCTGACTTTC
TRBJ1-5 | . | TRBV7-2 | . | CASSLASQNNQPQHF | TGTGCCAGCAGCTTAGCATCCCAGAACAATCAGCCCCAGCATTTT
TRBJ2-4 | TRBD1 | TRBV6-4 | . | CASVCPPTGQSIAKNIQYF | TGTGCCAGCGTGTGCCCCCCGACAGGGCAATCGATAGCCAAAAACATTCAGTACTTC
TRBJ2-3 | TRBD2 | TRBV18 | . | CASSPPTSGLRDTQYF | TGTGCCAGCTCACCACCGACTAGCGGACTCCGAGATACGCAGTATTTT
TRBJ2-7 | . | TRBV12-3/TRBV12-4 | . | CASSSLTTAYYEQYF | TGTGCCAGCAGTTCTCTGACTACCGCCTACTACGAGCAGTACTTC
TRBJ1-2 | . | TRBV30 | . | CAWSVRGRGLWGYTF | TGTGCCTGGAGTGTACGGGGCAGAGGTTTATGGGGCTACACCTTC
TRBJ2-2 | TRBD1 | TRBV19 | . | CASRSLGQGNTGELFF | TGTGCCAGTAGGTCCTTGGGACAGGGCAACACCGGGGAGCTGTTTTTT
TRBJ2-7 | . | TRBV23-1 | once | CASSQSRPGPYEQYF | TGCGCCAGCAGTCAATCCCGTCCCGGCCCCTACGAGCAGTACTTC
TRBJ2-3 | . | TRBV12-3/TRBV12-4 | . | CASTGDPTTPTDTQYF | TGTGCCAGCACTGGGGACCCAACAACCCCCACAGATACGCAGTATTTT
TRBJ1-3 | TRBD1 | TRBV5-6 | . | CASSPGTGGGNTIYF | TGTGCCAGCAGCCCCGGGACAGGGGGCGGAAACACCATATATTTT
TRBJ2-1 | . | TRBV19 | . | CASKPGGNEQFF | TGTGCCAGTAAACCAGGAGGCAATGAGCAGTTCTTC
TRBJ1-2 | . | TRBV30 | . | CAWSVEYSHGYTF | TGTGCCTGGAGTGTAGAATACAGCCATGGCTACACCTTC
TRBJ2-1 | TRBD2 | TRBV7-9 | . | CASSSTGTSGSIEQFF | TGTGCCAGCAGCTCGACCGGGACTAGCGGGAGTATTGAGCAGTTCTTC
TRBJ1-2 | . | TRBV28 | . | CASSLYYGYTF | TGTGCCAGCAGTTTATACTATGGCTACACCTTC
TRBJ1-5 | TRBD1 | TRBV7-2 | . | CASRKGQGVNQPQHF | TGTGCCAGCAGGAAGGGACAGGGTGTCAATCAGCCCCAGCATTTT
TRBJ1-4 | . | TRBV20-1 | . | CSARWPGANEKLFF | TGCAGTGCTAGATGGCCAGGGGCTAATGAAAAACTGTTTTTT
TRBJ2-5 | TRBD2 | TRBV2 | . | CASSERAGGGQETQYF | TGTGCCAGCAGTGAACGGGCGGGAGGAGGACAAGAGACCCAGTACTTC
TRBJ2-3 | TRBD2 | TRBV6-2/TRBV6-3 | . | CASSHPGGASDTQYF | TGTGCCAGCAGCCACCCGGGAGGGGCATCAGATACGCAGTATTTT
TRBJ2-7 | TRBD1 | TRBV3-1 | . | CASSQWTGPRYEQYF | TGTGCCAGCAGCCAGTGGACAGGACCCCGATACGAGCAGTACTTC
TRBJ2-1 | . | TRBV24-1 | . | CATSDTTTDTYNEQFF | TGTGCCACCAGTGATACTACCACCGACACGTACAATGAGCAGTTCTTC
TRBJ2-1 | . | TRBV27 | once | CASSFGGISSYNEQFF | TGTGCCAGCAGTTTTGGGGGAATTAGCTCCTACAATGAGCAGTTCTTC
TRBJ1-5 | . | TRBV20-1 | . | CSAREEGDQPQHF | TGCAGTGCTAGAGAAGAAGGAGATCAGCCCCAGCATTTT
TRBJ1-1 | . | TRBV29-1 | . | CSVVWGVDEAFF | TGCAGCGTTGTTTGGGGGGTTGATGAAGCTTTCTTT
TRBJ1-5 | . | TRBV28 | . | CASTWGGSNQPQHF | TGTGCCAGCACCTGGGGGGGGAGCAATCAGCCCCAGCATTTT
TRBJ1-2 | . | TRBV28 | once | CASSLRLVTNYGYTF | TGTGCCAGCAGTTTACGACTGGTGACTAACTATGGCTACACCTTC
TRBJ2-3 | TRBD1 | TRBV25-1 | . | CAISPDGQAADTQYF | TGTGCTATATCGCCCGACGGACAGGCCGCAGATACGCAGTATTTT
TRBJ1-5 | . | TRBV3-1 | . | CASSQEFRGGRLNQPQHF | TGTGCCAGCAGCCAAGAATTTCGAGGGGGGCGGTTGAATCAGCCCCAGCATTTT
TRBJ1-1 | . | TRBV2 | . | CASSAPQGRWVEAFF | TGTGCCAGCAGTGCCCCACAGGGACGGTGGGTGGAAGCTTTCTTT
TRBJ1-1 | . | TRBV5-4 | . | CASSLQVEYTEAFF | TGTGCCAGCAGCTTACAAGTCGAGTACACTGAAGCTTTCTTT
TRBJ2-2 | . | TRBV4-2 | . | CASSSDLANTGELFF | TGTGCCAGCAGCTCGGACCTAGCGAACACCGGGGAGCTGTTTTTT
TRBJ2-7 | . | TRBV18 | . | CASSDRLQGNEQYF | TGTGCCAGCTCGGACCGCTTACAGGGTAACGAGCAGTACTTC
TRBJ1-1 | . | TRBV5-1 | . | CASSREGVMNTEAFF | TGCGCCAGCAGCCGGGAGGGGGTCATGAACACTGAAGCTTTCTTT
TRBJ1-2 | . | TRBV7-9 | . | CASSLASSYGYTF | TGTGCCAGCAGCTTAGCGAGCAGCTATGGCTACACCTTC
TRBJ2-7 | TRBD2 | TRBV9 | few | CASSGGLASYEQYF | TGTGCCAGCAGCGGGGGACTAGCGTCCTACGAGCAGTACTTC
TRBJ2-7 | TRBD1 | TRBV3-1 | . | CASSQVWAVWDRAYEQYF | TGTGCCAGCAGCCAAGTGTGGGCAGTTTGGGACAGGGCCTACGAGCAGTACTTC
TRBJ2-3 | TRBD1 | TRBV18 | . | CASSPLGTATQYF | TGTGCCAGCTCACCACTCGGGACAGCTACGCAGTATTTT
TRBJ2-2 | . | TRBV7-6 | . | CASSLTPQKAGELFF | TGTGCCAGCAGCTTAACGCCGCAGAAAGCCGGGGAGCTGTTTTTT
TRBJ2-7 | . | TRBV29-1 | . | CSVGGQGSEQYF | TGCAGCGTTGGGGGGCAGGGGAGCGAGCAGTACTTC
TRBJ2-3 | . | TRBV7-6 | . | CASSSLTTDTQYF | TGTGCCAGCAGCTCGCTTACTACAGATACGCAGTATTTT
TRBJ1-2 | . | TRBV7-2 | . | CASSRLTGINGYTF | TGTGCCAGCAGCCGCCTTACAGGGATCAATGGCTACACCTTC
TRBJ2-6 | . | TRBV7-6 | . | CASSSAPTISGANVLTF | TGTGCCAGCAGCTCGGCCCCGACGATCTCTGGGGCCAACGTCCTGACTTTC
TRBJ2-3 | TRBD1 | TRBV15 | . | CATSRDSDRADTQYF | TGTGCCACCAGCAGAGACTCTGACAGGGCAGATACGCAGTATTTT
TRBJ1-2 | . | TRBV12-5 | . | CASAQSNYGYTF | TGTGCTAGTGCCCAGTCTAACTATGGCTACACCTTC
TRBJ2-4 | . | TRBV3-1 | . | CASSRGIDIQYF | TGTGCCAGCAGCCGGGGCATCGACATTCAGTACTTC
TRBJ2-7 | . | TRBV29-1 | few | CSVRKELQVTYEQYF | TGCAGCGTCCGCAAGGAGCTACAGGTTACCTACGAGCAGTACTTC
TRBJ2-3 | . | TRBV20-1 | . | CSARGQPSTDTQYF | TGCAGTGCTAGAGGGCAGCCGAGCACAGATACGCAGTATTTT
TRBJ1-3 | . | TRBV29-1 | . | CSVGEDTAGNTIYF | TGCAGCGTTGGGGAGGACACCGCTGGAAACACCATATATTTT
TRBJ1-1 | . | TRBV18 | . | CASSPRTEGREAFF | TGTGCCAGCTCACCACGGACGGAGGGACGTGAAGCTTTCTTT